These 28 T cell receptor beta chains were sequenced from one sample in a study of HIV-infected patients and healthy controls (dated by TCRdb to the mid-2010s). Whole blood was used without cell fractionation, so all unsorted peripheral T cells were reflected in the repertoire. Preparation of the library involved 5' RACE. Data came from an Illumina MiSeq. Using SuperScript III with primers targeting the alpha and beta constant regions, 400 to 550 ng of RNA was reverse transcribed. Separate alpha and beta chain libraries were made by chain-specific third strand synthesis with multiplexing indices. TCRdb passed the public sequencing reads through fastp at Q25 and MiXCR, retaining productive beta sequences. A single entry per CDR3 protein holds the most common genes and DNA from its merged rows. Across this sample there are around 18,000 distinct CDR3 sequences, with roughly a tenth seen only once. The leading ten clones occupy 3.1% of the sample.

The sample consisted of blood. The receptors originated from an adult in good health.

There are many counts of this clonotype. This chain uses TRBV9 with TRBJ2-3; 13 nucleotides match TRBD2. Germline trimming cut 4 bases from V and 2 bases from J; bases unmatched to any gene: 7. This CDR3 spans 17 amino acids. CDR1 and CDR2 from the germline V gene are SGDLS and YYNGEE. CDR3 sequence: CASSPRLAGGPTDTQYF. The CDR3, as DNA: TGTGCCAGCAGCCCTCGACTAGCGGGAGGACCCACAGATACGCAGTATTTT.

The chain recombines TRBV12-3 or TRBV12-4 with TRBJ2-5; 10 bases match TRBD2. The CDR3 runs 18 residues. V dropped 6 bases and J dropped 0; count of bases not matched to a gene: 13. Here the CDR3 reads CASSPPRRLAGDQETQYF. As DNA, the CDR3 is TGTGCCAGCAGCCCCCCCCGACGACTAGCGGGCGACCAAGAGACCCAGTACTTC.

This clonotype was recorded at least ten times. The V and J genes are TRBV6-2 or TRBV6-3 and TRBJ2-2; D call uncertain. CDR3 length equals 12 residues. V was cut by 6 bases and J by 6 bases, with 8 bases left in between. CDR1 is MNHEY, CDR2 SVGEGT, per germline. The CDR3 spells CASSPRSGELFF. In nucleotides, the CDR3 is TGTGCCAGCAGCCCCCGCTCCGGGGAGCTGTTTTTT.

This clonotype rates as medium-sized. The rearrangement uses TRBV20-1 and TRBJ2-7; the match to TRBD2 covers 10 bases. The CDR3 is 14 residues long. V lost 6 bases, J lost 6 bases, and 11 bases stayed unmatched. From germline, CDR1 is DFQATT and CDR2 SNEGSKA (reference sequence). The CDR3 DNA follows: TGCAGTGCAGAGCCGGGACTAGCGTCTTCCGAGCAGTACTTC. Its protein is CSAEPGLASSEQYF.

This clonotype was counted at least ten times. The chain links TRBV5-1 to TRBJ2-3, with D possibly matching TRBD1 (5 bases). V lost 7 bases and J 4 bases, leaving 19 bases between the germline ends. This CDR3 is built from 15 residues. CDR1 is SGHRS, CDR2 YFSETQ, per germline. CDR3 amino acids: CASQMNRPRPDTQYF. In nucleotides, the CDR3 is TGCGCCAGCCAGATGAACAGGCCTCGACCAGATACGCAGTATTTT. The full variable domain, in which reference TRBV5-1 and TRBJ2-3 provide the parts outside the CDR3, is KAGVTQTPRYLIKTRGQQVTLSCSPISGHRSVSWYQQTPGQGLQFLFEYFSETQRNKGNFPGRFSGRQFSNSRSEMNVSTLELGDSALYLCASQMNRPRPDTQYFGPGTRLTVL.

By share, this clonotype ranks as medium-sized. V is TRBV2 and J is TRBJ2-5, with a weak D call TRBD2 (5 bases). The CDR3 length is 13 residues. The V end was cut by 6 bases, the J end by 2 bases, with 10 bases between. CDR1 is SNHLY, CDR2 FYNNEI, per germline. The CDR3 sequence: CASSGLTQETQYF. DNA of the CDR3: TGTGCCAGCAGCGGACTTACACAAGAGACCCAGTACTTC.

This clonotype was counted ten times or more. The rearrangement joins TRBV28 to TRBJ1-5; D is uncertain. V lost 5 bases and J lost 4, with 21 bases in between. CDR1 and CDR2 (germline): MDHEN, SYDVKM. CDR3 length: 17 amino acids. DNA of the CDR3: TGTGCCAGCAGTCCATCCCTCGGCAGCGGACCTAATCAGCCCCAGCATTTT. This codes for CASSPSLGSGPNQPQHF. The variable domain in full, completed from reference TRBV28 and TRBJ1-5, reads DVKVTQSSRYLVKRTGEKVFLECVQDMDHENMFWYRQDPGLGLRLIYFSYDVKMKEKGDIPEGYSVSREKKERFSLILESASTNQTSMYLCASSPSLGSGPNQPQHFGDGTRLSIL.

By share, this clonotype ranks as medium-sized. The chain employs TRBV7-2 and TRBJ2-1; no reliable D call. CDR1 is SGHTA, CDR2 FQGNSA, per germline. This CDR3 has 15 amino acids. Trimming pared 1 base from V and 5 bases from J, leaving 12 bases between. The CDR3: CASSLGPPYDNEQFF. CDR3 DNA: TGTGCCAGCAGCTTAGGGCCTCCATACGACAATGAGCAGTTCTTC. The full variable domain, rest sourced from reference TRBV7-2 and TRBJ2-1, is GAGVSQSPSNKVTEKGKDVELRCDPISGHTALYWYRQSLGQGLEFLIYFQGNSAPDKSGLPSDRFSAERTGGSVSTLTIQRTQQEDSAVYLCASSLGPPYDNEQFFGPGTRLTVL.

This clonotype occurred many times. The junction shows a germline mismatch at one end, possibly a read error. This chain uses TRBV7-9 with TRBJ2-1; 7 nucleotides align to TRBD1. The CDR3 loop spans 12 amino acids. Germline-derived CDR1 and CDR2 are SEHNR and FQNEAQ (reference sequence). The CDR3 sequence: CASSLPGQLGVF. Written as DNA, the CDR3 is TGTGCCAGCAGCCTACCGGGACAGTTGGGGGTCTTC.

This clonotype was seen repeatedly, ten times or more. The chain uses TRBV11-2 and TRBJ2-2, with unresolved D. This CDR3 has 13 residues. The V gene lost 8 bases and the J gene lost 5 bases, with 12 bases spanning the gap. Per germline, CDR1 SGHAT and CDR2 FQNNGV. DNA for the CDR3: TGTGCCAGCCTGAAGTTGAAGACCGGGGAGCTGTTTTTT. This encodes CASLKLKTGELFF.

This clonotype was counted ten times or more. The chain links TRBV19 to TRBJ1-5, with a tentative D call TRBD1 (5 bases). Per the germline V gene, CDR1 is LNHDA and CDR2 is SQIVND (reference sequence). Between the trimmed V and J ends, which lost 2 bases and 6 bases, there was a span of 17 bases. CDR3 length: 16 residues. CDR3 protein: CASSIPGFRDSQPQHF. As DNA, the CDR3 is TGTGCCAGTAGTATACCCGGATTCAGGGACTCTCAGCCCCAGCATTTT. The variable domain in full, completed from reference TRBV19 and TRBJ1-5, reads DGGITQSPKYLFRKEGQNVTLSCEQNLNHDAMYWYRQDPGQGLRLIYYSQIVNDFQKGDIAEGYSVSREKKESFPLTVTSAQKNPTAFYLCASSIPGFRDSQPQHFGDGTRLSIL.

By share, this clonotype ranks as medium-sized. The chain employs TRBV14 and TRBJ2-3; no firm D call. Trimming cost V 4 bases and J 2 bases, with 13 bases left between them. CDR1 and CDR2 from the germline V gene are SGHDN and FVKESK. CDR3 length: 15 residues. CDR3 nucleotide sequence: TGTGCCAGCAGCCCCACGGCCTCCGTCACAGATACGCAGTATTTT. Translated: CASSPTASVTDTQYF.

This clonotype has only a few counts. The V call is TRBV5-1, the J call TRBJ2-7; D possibly corresponds to TRBD1 (6 bases). The CDR3 loop spans 16 amino acids. The V gene's germline CDR1 is SGHRS and CDR2 YFSETQ. V lost 3 bases and J 2 bases, leaving 18 bases between the germline ends. CDR3 bases: TGCGCCAGCAGCTCCCACGACTCGACAGGAACCTACGAGCAGTACTTC. It specifies CASSSHDSTGTYEQYF.

Ten or more counts support this clonotype. This CDR3 is CASSPTGPDGTDTQYF. CDR3 sequence (DNA): TGTGCCAGCTCACCGACGGGGCCTGATGGCACAGATACGCAGTATTTT. The gene calls are TRBV18 and TRBJ2-3; the D call may be TRBD1 or TRBD2 (5 bases each). V lost 3 bases and J 1 base, leaving 14 bases between the germline ends. The germline CDR1 and CDR2 sequences are KGHSH and LQKENI. The CDR3 is made up of 16 amino acids. The whole variable domain, filled in from reference TRBV18 and TRBJ2-3, reads NAGVMQNPRHLVRRRGQEARLRCSPMKGHSHVYWYRQLPEEGLKFMVYLQKENIIDESGMPKERFSAEFPKEGPSILRIQQVVRGDSAAYFCASSPTGPDGTDTQYFGPGTRLTVL.

Many counts were recorded for this clonotype. J is TRBJ2-5 and V is TRBV6-5; D ambiguous. V lost 6 bases to trimming and J lost 4 bases, with 6 bases between them. The CDR3 covers 11 residues. Germline assignment: CDR1 MNHEY and CDR2 SVGAGI. This CDR3 reads CASSGRETQYF. The CDR3 nucleotides are TGTGCCAGCAGCGGACGAGAGACCCAGTACTTC.

This clonotype was detected a few times. The CDR3 DNA reads TGTGCCAGCAGTTTATCGAACTTGCCGAAGGTCCAAAACATTCAGTACTTC. Its translation: CASSLSNLPKVQNIQYF. This chain connects TRBV27 to TRBJ2-4, with D unresolved. With 0 bases removed from V and 5 bases from J, the gap between germline ends came to 17 bases. CDR3 length: 17 amino acids. Germline CDR1 and CDR2: MNHEY and SMNVEV (reference sequence).

This clonotype was recorded at least ten times. The CDR3 region has the DNA TGTGCCAGCAGTCCATCAGGGCGGGGAATGATCAAGCAGTTCTTC. It yields the protein CASSPSGRGMIKQFF. V is TRBV2 and J is TRBJ2-1; D might be TRBD2 (6 bases). There are 15 residues in the CDR3. CDR1 is SNHLY and CDR2 is FYNNEI in the germline V gene. V shed 5 bases and J shed 11 bases, with 22 bases lying between them.

This chain links TRBV7-2 with TRBJ1-1, with unresolved D. From germline, CDR1 is SGHTA and CDR2 FQGNSA. The V end was cut by 3 bases, the J end by 0 bases, with 11 bases between. The CDR3 extends over 15 amino acids. CDR3 residues: CASSFDGEMNTEAFF. The CDR3 nucleotides are TGTGCCAGCAGCTTTGACGGAGAAATGAACACTGAAGCTTTCTTT.

This clonotype has at least ten counts. Here the CDR3 DNA reads TGTGCCATCAGCGGGCCTGGACAGGGGATAGCCAAAAACATTCAGTACTTC. This gives the protein CAISGPGQGIAKNIQYF. This rearrangement joins TRBV10-3 to TRBJ2-4; TRBD1 matches at 9 bases. This CDR3 is built from 17 residues. The germline gives CDR1 ENHRY, CDR2 SYGVKD. With V trimmed by 6 bases and J by 0 bases, 9 bases remained unmatched.

This clonotype was counted ten times or more. CDR3 sequence: CASSPGPSTDTQYF. The CDR3 coding sequence is TGTGCCAGCTCTCCCGGACCGAGCACAGATACGCAGTATTTT. The chain employs TRBV18 and TRBJ2-3; D call uncertain. The ends were cut back, 6 bases at V and 0 bases at J, with 10 bases in the middle. The CDR3 runs 14 residues. Germline V lookup: CDR1 KGHSH, CDR2 LQKENI.

This clonotype was counted a few times. This rearrangement joins TRBV11-3 to TRBJ1-1; D gene uncertain. Germline CDR1 and CDR2: SGHNT and YENEEA. Trimming cost V 2 bases and J 0 bases, with 7 bases left between them. The CDR3 is 14 amino acids. Here the CDR3 DNA reads TGTGCCAGCAGCTTAAACATATTGAACACTGAAGCTTTCTTT. It is translated as CASSLNILNTEAFF.

The V gene is TRBV29-1, the J gene TRBJ2-7; 8 positions match TRBD2. The CDR3 totals 14 residues. J was trimmed by 3 bases and V by 5 bases; bases with no gene match: 9. Germline-derived CDR1 and CDR2 are SQVTM and ANQGSEA. The CDR3: CSVTGTSGSYEQYF. DNA for the CDR3: TGCAGCGTTACCGGGACTAGTGGGAGCTACGAGCAGTACTTC.

Many counts were recorded for this clonotype. The chain joins TRBV6-2 or TRBV6-3 to TRBJ2-3; D remains ambiguous. This CDR3 is built from 12 residues. Trimming cost V 8 bases and J 5 bases, with 11 bases left between them. The germline gives CDR1 MNHEY, CDR2 SVGEGT. The CDR3 loop reads CASAAFRDTQYF. DNA of the CDR3: TGTGCCAGCGCCGCGTTTCGAGATACGCAGTATTTT.

At least ten counts were recorded for this clonotype. The chain has TRBV11-2 and TRBJ2-5; TRBD2 is a possible D gene (6 bases). The CDR3 is made up of 15 amino acids. Trimming removed 3 bases from V and 3 bases from J, with 14 bases in between. From germline, CDR1 is SGHAT and CDR2 FQNNGV. Here the CDR3 reads CASSFGGKPEETQYF. The CDR3 nucleotides read TGTGCCAGCAGCTTTGGAGGGAAACCCGAAGAGACCCAGTACTTC.

This clonotype has at least ten counts. The chain employs TRBV7-2 and TRBJ2-3, with D perhaps TRBD2 (5 bases). The germline gives CDR1 SGHTA, CDR2 FQGNSA. Trimming removed 1 base at V and 1 base at J, with 21 bases between. The length of the CDR3 is 19 residues. The CDR3 region has the DNA TGTGCCAGCAGCTTAGAGGTCTTCCAGAGCGGATGGGGCACAGATACGCAGTATTTT. Translating gives CASSLEVFQSGWGTDTQYF.

This clonotype was found many times. V is TRBV7-2 and J is TRBJ2-3, with D unresolved. Trimming shortened V by 1 base and J by 5 bases, and 16 bases separated the two germline ends. Per germline, CDR1 SGHTA and CDR2 FQGNSA. The CDR3 runs 16 residues. CDR3 sequence (DNA): TGTGCCAGCAGCTTAGGTGGCAGCGTGTGGGGAGATACGCAGTATTTT. It encodes CASSLGGSVWGDTQYF.

This clonotype was observed many times. This chain connects TRBV19 to TRBJ2-2; D possibly corresponds to TRBD2 (6 bases). Trimming pared 6 bases from V and 4 bases from J, leaving 9 bases between. The CDR3 is made up of 13 amino acids. Germline V CDR1 and CDR2: LNHDA, SQIVND (reference sequence). CDR3 nucleotide sequence: TGTGCCAGTAGCGCGGGGCCCACCGGGGAGCTGTTTTTT. This gives the protein CASSAGPTGELFF.

By sample fraction, this clonotype is medium-sized (0.01 to 0.1%). The genes are TRBV19 and TRBJ1-4; 7 bases line up with TRBD1. The V segment lost 4 bases and the J segment 7 bases; nucleotides outside the gene matches: 3. The CDR3 loop spans 13 amino acids. CDR1 LNHDA and CDR2 SQIVND come from the germline V gene (reference sequence). The chain's CDR3 is CASSRQGAEKLFF. The CDR3 DNA follows: TGTGCCAGTAGTAGACAGGGCGCTGAAAAACTGTTTTTT.